This T cell receptor beta chain was identified during a study of blood T cell repertoires in COVID-19. The protocol was immunoSEQ multiplex PCR, while the TCRdb copy is restricted to in-frame clones and leaves out a portion. The data contain around 160,000 clones, around four fifths of them singletons. Sequenced input: peripheral blood. The clonotype originates from a human donor in a cohort sampled during active COVID-19.

Here the CDR3 DNA reads TGTGCCAGCCGACGGGAAGCAGATACGCAGTATTTT. It codes for CASRREADTQYF. V usage is TRBV2 and J usage is TRBJ2-3, with D tentatively TRBD2 (5 bases). CDR1 and CDR2 from the germline V gene are SNHLY and FYNNEI. V lost 8 bases, J lost 4 bases, and 10 bases lay in between. This CDR3 contains 12 residues.